These T cell receptor beta chains were read from a single sample in a study of cytomegalovirus exposure and HLA in healthy donors. Sequencing was performed with immunoSEQ multiplex PCR; in TCRdb, only in-frame clones are kept and a portion is missing. In the table there are about 160,000 clones, 77% of which are singletons. Sequencing was performed on PBMCs. These receptors originate from a man aged 25-40 years in good health and CMV-seropositive. Both conserved end residues are part of each CDR3. Fields, in order: clone size, D gene, V gene, J gene, CDR3 DNA, CDR3 protein. D genes are given only for firm matches. Clone size is given for some rows only: seen once, a few or many times, or a class if the clone is expanded.

-	-	TRBV6-5	TRBJ2-7	TGTGCCAGCTGGGATAGGGGTTACGAGCAGTACTTC	CASWDRGYEQYF
-	-	TRBV5-4	TRBJ2-7	TGTGCCAGCAGTCTACAGGGAGTCTACGAGCAGTACTTC	CASSLQGVYEQYF
-	-	TRBV5-6	TRBJ1-1	TGTGCCAGCACCACAGGTTATATCACTGAAGCTTTCTTT	CASTTGYITEAFF
-	-	TRBV2	TRBJ2-3	TGTGCCAGCAGTGAAGCAGGACAATACACAGATACGCAGTATTTT	CASSEAGQYTDTQYF
-	TRBD2	TRBV9	TRBJ2-3	TGTGCCAGCAGCTTAGCGGGGGGGGCAGATACGCAGTATTTT	CASSLAGGADTQYF
-	-	TRBV5-1	TRBJ1-1	TGCGCCAGCAGCTTAGGACAGCGAGGCACTGAAGCTTTCTTT	CASSLGQRGTEAFF
-	TRBD1	TRBV5-6	TRBJ1-5	TGTGCCAGCAGCTCGAGGACAGGGGGCAGACAGCCCCAGCATTTT	CASSSRTGGRQPQHF
-	TRBD1	TRBV5-1	TRBJ1-6	TGCGCCAGCAGCTTACGGACAGGGAATAATTCACCCCTCCACTTT	CASSLRTGNNSPLHF
-	TRBD1	TRBV5-4	TRBJ1-2	TGTGCCAGCAGCTTTACGGGACAGGGGCGTGGCTACACCTTC	CASSFTGQGRGYTF
-	-	TRBV27	TRBJ2-2	TGTGCCAGCAGTTTAAACGGGGGGCCCGGGGAGCTGTTTTTT	CASSLNGGPGELFF
once	TRBD1	TRBV27	TRBJ2-7	TGTGCCAGCAGTTTAAAGGGGGCAAAACACGAGCAGTACTTC	CASSLKGAKHEQYF
few	-	TRBV9	TRBJ2-1	TGTGCCAGCAGCGTAGGGGGGGGGCCAAGTAATGAGCAGTTCTTC	CASSVGGGPSNEQFF
-	-	TRBV21-1	TRBJ2-7	TGTGCCAGCAGCAAAGCCCCTTTGACAGACACTGACGAGCAGTACTTC	CASSKAPLTDTDEQYF
-	TRBD2	TRBV5-1	TRBJ2-1	TGCGCCAGCAGCTCCCGAACGGGACTAGCCGGCAATGAGCAGTTCTTC	CASSSRTGLAGNEQFF
-	TRBD1	TRBV6-1	TRBJ1-6	TGTGCCAGCAGACCTGGACAGGGTGCTTCACCCCTCCACTTT	CASRPGQGASPLHF
-	TRBD1	TRBV11-3	TRBJ2-1	TGTGCCAGCAGCTTAGCCGGGACAGGGTTCTACAATGAGCAGTTCTTC	CASSLAGTGFYNEQFF
-	TRBD2	TRBV28	TRBJ2-5	TGTGCCAGCACGTCGCGGGGGAGGGAGACCCAGTACTTC	CASTSRGRETQYF
-	-	TRBV5-1	TRBJ1-6	TGCGCCAGCAGCTACACAGGGTTACCCTATAATTCACCCCTCCACTTT	CASSYTGLPYNSPLHF
once	TRBD2	TRBV7-2	TRBJ2-3	TGTGCCAGCAGCTTTACTAGCGGGGGGCTCCCCGATACGCAGTATTTT	CASSFTSGGLPDTQYF
-	TRBD1	TRBV23-1	TRBJ1-5	TGCGCCAGCAGTTTATACGGGACAGCTATTCTTAGTCATAGCAATCAGCCCCAGCATTTT	CASSLYGTAILSHSNQPQHF
-	-	TRBV29-1	TRBJ2-3	TGCAGCGTTGAGGGGCAGGGTGGCACAGATACGCAGTATTTT	CSVEGQGGTDTQYF
-	TRBD1	TRBV7-9	TRBJ1-2	TGTGCCAGCAGCCCCGGCCGGGACAGAGTTCCCTATGGCTACACCTTC	CASSPGRDRVPYGYTF
-	-	TRBV5-1	TRBJ2-7	TGCGCCAGCAGCTTGGAGGGACTCCTGGTTGGGGCCTACGAGCAGTACTTC	CASSLEGLLVGAYEQYF
-	-	TRBV2	TRBJ2-7	TGTGCCAGCATGCAGTACGAGCAGTACTTC	CASMQYEQYF
few	TRBD1	TRBV7-9	TRBJ2-7	TGTGCCAGCAACCCAGACAGGGTCCCCTACGAGCAGTACTTC	CASNPDRVPYEQYF
-	-	TRBV30	TRBJ2-5	TGTGCCTGGAGTGTAGTGGGGCGAGGTAGAGAGACCCAGTACTTC	CAWSVVGRGRETQYF
-	TRBD2	TRBV7-9	TRBJ2-7	TGTGCCAGCGGATGGGTCGGGGGGGACGAGCAGTACTTC	CASGWVGGDEQYF
-	-	TRBV19	TRBJ2-5	TGTGCCAGTAGTATGGGACTCCAAGAGACCCAGTACTTC	CASSMGLQETQYF
-	TRBD1	TRBV5-1	TRBJ2-1	TGCGCCAGCTCGACAGGGGGACCTTACAATGAGCAGTTCTTC	CASSTGGPYNEQFF
once	TRBD2	TRBV10-3	TRBJ2-3	TGTGCCACCAAGGGAGGGGCCTATTTCACAGATACGCAGTATTTT	CATKGGAYFTDTQYF
-	TRBD1	TRBV5-4	TRBJ1-5	TGTGCCAGCAGCGAAGGACAGGGGAGAAAGCCCCAGCATTTT	CASSEGQGRKPQHF
-	-	TRBV18	TRBJ1-4	TGTGCCAGCTCACCGGGGCAGGCAGAAAAACTGTTTTTT	CASSPGQAEKLFF
-	-	TRBV6-1	TRBJ1-6	TGTGCCAGCAGTGCAGCCTTCCCCCTCATGCGGGGGAATTCACCCCTCCACTTT	CASSAAFPLMRGNSPLHF
-	-	TRBV19	TRBJ2-2	TGTGCCAGTAGTATAGTCTTCGGGGTCACCGGGGAGCTGTTTTTT	CASSIVFGVTGELFF
-	-	TRBV11-3	TRBJ2-2	TGTGCCAGCAGCTTAGATTTAACCGGGGAGCTGTTTTTT	CASSLDLTGELFF
-	TRBD1	TRBV29-1	TRBJ1-6	TGCAGCGTAAGGACAGGGGAGGCCTATAATTCACCCCTCCACTTT	CSVRTGEAYNSPLHF
once	TRBD1	TRBV7-2	TRBJ2-2	TGTGCCAGCAGCTCATCAACAGCACCGGGACAGGGCAACACCGGGGAGCTGTTTTTT	CASSSSTAPGQGNTGELFF
-	-	TRBV19	TRBJ2-3	TGTGCCAGTAGTATAGACGCACAGCCTGCCAGATCAGATACGCAGTATTTT	CASSIDAQPARSDTQYF
-	-	TRBV18	TRBJ1-2	TGTGCCAGCTCACCCGGACTGGAGGATGGCTACACCTTC	CASSPGLEDGYTF
few	TRBD1	TRBV30	TRBJ2-3	TGTGCCTGCAAAAGGGGGCAGACTACTAGCACAGATACGCAGTATTTT	CACKRGQTTSTDTQYF